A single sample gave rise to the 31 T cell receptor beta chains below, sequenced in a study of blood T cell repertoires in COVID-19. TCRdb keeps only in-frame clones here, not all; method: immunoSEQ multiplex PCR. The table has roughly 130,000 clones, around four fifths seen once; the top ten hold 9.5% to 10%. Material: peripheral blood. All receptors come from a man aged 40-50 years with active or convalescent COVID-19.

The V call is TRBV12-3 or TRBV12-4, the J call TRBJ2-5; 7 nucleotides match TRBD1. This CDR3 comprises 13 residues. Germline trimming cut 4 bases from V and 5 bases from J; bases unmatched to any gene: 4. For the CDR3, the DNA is TGTGCCAGCAGTTACAGGGGAACGGAGACCCAGTACTTC. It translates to CASSYRGTETQYF.

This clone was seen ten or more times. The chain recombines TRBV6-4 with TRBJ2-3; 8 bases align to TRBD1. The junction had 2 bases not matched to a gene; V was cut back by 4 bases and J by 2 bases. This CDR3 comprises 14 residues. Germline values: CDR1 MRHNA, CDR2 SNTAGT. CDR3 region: CASSGTGHTDTQYF. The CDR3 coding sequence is TGTGCCAGCAGTGGGACAGGGCACACAGATACGCAGTATTTT.

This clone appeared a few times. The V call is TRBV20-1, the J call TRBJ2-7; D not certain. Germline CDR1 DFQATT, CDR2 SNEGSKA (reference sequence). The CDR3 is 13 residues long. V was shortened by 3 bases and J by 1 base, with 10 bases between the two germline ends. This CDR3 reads CSASMSLSYEQYF. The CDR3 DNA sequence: TGCAGTGCTAGTATGTCTCTTTCCTACGAGCAGTACTTC.

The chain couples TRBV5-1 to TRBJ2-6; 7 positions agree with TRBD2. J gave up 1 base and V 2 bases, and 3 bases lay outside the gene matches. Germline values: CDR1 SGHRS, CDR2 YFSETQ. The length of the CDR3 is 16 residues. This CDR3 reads CASSFSGGSGANVLTF. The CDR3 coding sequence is TGCGCCAGCAGCTTCTCGGGGGGTTCTGGGGCCAACGTCCTGACTTTC.

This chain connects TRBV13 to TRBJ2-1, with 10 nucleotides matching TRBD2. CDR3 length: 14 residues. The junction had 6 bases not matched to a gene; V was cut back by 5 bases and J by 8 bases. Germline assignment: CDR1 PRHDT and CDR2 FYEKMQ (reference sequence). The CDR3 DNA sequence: TGTGCCAGCAGCCCCTTGGGACTAGCGCATGAGCAGTTCTTC. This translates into CASSPLGLAHEQFF. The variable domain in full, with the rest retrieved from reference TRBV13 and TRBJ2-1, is AAGVIQSPRHLIKEKRETATLKCYPIPRHDTVYWYQQGPGQDPQFLISFYEKMQSDKGSIPDRFSAQQFSDYHSELNMSSLELGDSALYFCASSPLGLAHEQFFGPGTRLTVL.

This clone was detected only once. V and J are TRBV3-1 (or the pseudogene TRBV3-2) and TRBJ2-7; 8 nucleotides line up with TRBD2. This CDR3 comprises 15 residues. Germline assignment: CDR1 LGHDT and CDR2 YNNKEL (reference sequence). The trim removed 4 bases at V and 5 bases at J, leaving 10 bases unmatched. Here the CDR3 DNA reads TGTGCCAGCAGCCCCGGGACTAGGAGTGGGGACGAGCAGTACTTC. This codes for CASSPGTRSGDEQYF.

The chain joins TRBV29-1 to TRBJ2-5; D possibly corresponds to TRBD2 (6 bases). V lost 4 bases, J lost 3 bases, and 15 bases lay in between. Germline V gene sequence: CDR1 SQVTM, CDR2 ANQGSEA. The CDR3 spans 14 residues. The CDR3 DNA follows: TGCAGCGTTGCCCGATCTAGCGAAAAAGAGACCCAGTACTTC. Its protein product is CSVARSSEKETQYF.

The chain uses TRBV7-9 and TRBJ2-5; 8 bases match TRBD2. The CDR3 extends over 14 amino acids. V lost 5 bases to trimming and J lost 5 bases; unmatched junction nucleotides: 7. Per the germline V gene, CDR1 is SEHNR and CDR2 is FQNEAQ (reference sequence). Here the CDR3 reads CASSRTSSGETQYF. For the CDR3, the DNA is TGTGCCAGCAGCCGGACTAGCTCCGGGGAGACCCAGTACTTC.

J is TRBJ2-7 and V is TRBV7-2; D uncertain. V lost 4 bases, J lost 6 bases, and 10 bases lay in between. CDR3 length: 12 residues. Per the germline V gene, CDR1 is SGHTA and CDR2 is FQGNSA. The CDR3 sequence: CASSSPPLEQYF. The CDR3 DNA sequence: TGTGCCAGCAGCTCCCCCCCACTCGAGCAGTACTTC. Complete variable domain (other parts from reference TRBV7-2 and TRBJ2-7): GAGVSQSPSNKVTEKGKDVELRCDPISGHTALYWYRQSLGQGLEFLIYFQGNSAPDKSGLPSDRFSAERTGGSVSTLTIQRTQQEDSAVYLCASSSPPLEQYFGPGTRLTVT.

Here the CDR3 reads CASSARQYTEAFF. The CDR3 coding sequence is TGTGCCAGTAGTGCCCGACAGTACACTGAAGCTTTCTTT. This chain uses TRBV19 with TRBJ1-1; D might be TRBD1 (5 bases). V shed 5 bases and J shed 3 bases, with 10 bases lying between them. The CDR3 spans 13 residues. The germline CDR1 and CDR2 sequences are LNHDA and SQIVND (reference sequence).

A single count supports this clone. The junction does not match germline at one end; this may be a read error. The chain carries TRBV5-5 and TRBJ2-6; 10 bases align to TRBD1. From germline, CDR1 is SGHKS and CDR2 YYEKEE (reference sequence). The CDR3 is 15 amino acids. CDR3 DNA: TGTGCCAGCAGCACCCGGACAGGGGGGGACAACGTCCTGACTTTC. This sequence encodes CASSTRTGGDNVLTF.

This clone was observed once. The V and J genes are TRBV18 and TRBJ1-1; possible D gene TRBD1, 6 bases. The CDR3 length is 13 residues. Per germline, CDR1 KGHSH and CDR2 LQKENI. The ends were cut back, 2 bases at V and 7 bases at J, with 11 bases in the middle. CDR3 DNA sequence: TGTGCCAGCTCACCAAGACAGGCTAATGAAGCTTTCTTT. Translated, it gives CASSPRQANEAFF. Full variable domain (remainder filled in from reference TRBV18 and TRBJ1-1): NAGVMQNPRHLVRRRGQEARLRCSPMKGHSHVYWYRQLPEEGLKFMVYLQKENIIDESGMPKERFSAEFPKEGPSILRIQQVVRGDSAAYFCASSPRQANEAFFGQGTRLTVV.

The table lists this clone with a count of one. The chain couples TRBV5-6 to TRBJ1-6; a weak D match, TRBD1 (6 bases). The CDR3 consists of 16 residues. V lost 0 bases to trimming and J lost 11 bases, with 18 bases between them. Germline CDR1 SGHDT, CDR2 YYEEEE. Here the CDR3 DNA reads TGTGCCAGCAGCTTGGTCGCAGGGGTGGTAGGGACACCCCTCCACTTT. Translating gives CASSLVAGVVGTPLHF. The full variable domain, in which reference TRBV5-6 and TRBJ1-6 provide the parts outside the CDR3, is DAGVTQSPTHLIKTRGQQVTLRCSPKSGHDTVSWYQQALGQGPQFIFQYYEEEERQRGNFPDRFSGHQFPNYSSELNVNALLLGDSALYLCASSLVAGVVGTPLHFGNGTRLTVT.

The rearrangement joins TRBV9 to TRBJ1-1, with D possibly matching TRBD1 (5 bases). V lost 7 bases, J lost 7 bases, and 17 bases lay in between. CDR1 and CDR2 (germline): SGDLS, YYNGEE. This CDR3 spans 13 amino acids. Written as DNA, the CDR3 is TGTGCCAGCTCCACCGTAGGGGAGGGTGAAGCTTTCTTT. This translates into CASSTVGEGEAFF.

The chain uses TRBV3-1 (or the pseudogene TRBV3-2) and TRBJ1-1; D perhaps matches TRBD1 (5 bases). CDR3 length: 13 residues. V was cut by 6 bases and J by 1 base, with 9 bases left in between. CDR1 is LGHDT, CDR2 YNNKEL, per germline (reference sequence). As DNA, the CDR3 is TGTGCCAGCAGTCTCGGACAGAACACTGAAGCTTTCTTT. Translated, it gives CASSLGQNTEAFF.

The CDR3 region has the DNA TGCAGTGCTAGTTTGGCAGACAATCAGCCCCAGCATTTT. Protein product: CSASLADNQPQHF. This chain links TRBV20-1 with TRBJ1-5, with D unresolved. The CDR3 sequence is 13 residues long. Germline CDR1 DFQATT, CDR2 SNEGSKA (reference sequence). Trimming took 3 bases from V and 3 from J, leaving 9 bases between them.

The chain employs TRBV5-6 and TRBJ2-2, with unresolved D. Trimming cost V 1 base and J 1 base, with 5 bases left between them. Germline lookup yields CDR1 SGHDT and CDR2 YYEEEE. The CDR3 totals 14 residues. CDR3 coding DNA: TGTGCCAGCAGCTTGACTCGGAACACCGGGGAGCTGTTTTTT. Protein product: CASSLTRNTGELFF.

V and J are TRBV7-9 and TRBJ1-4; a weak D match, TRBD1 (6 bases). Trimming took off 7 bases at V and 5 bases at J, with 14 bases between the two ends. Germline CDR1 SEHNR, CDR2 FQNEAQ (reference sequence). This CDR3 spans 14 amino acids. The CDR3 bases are TGTGCCAGCAACACACAGGGTACAAATGAAAAACTGTTTTTT. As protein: CASNTQGTNEKLFF.

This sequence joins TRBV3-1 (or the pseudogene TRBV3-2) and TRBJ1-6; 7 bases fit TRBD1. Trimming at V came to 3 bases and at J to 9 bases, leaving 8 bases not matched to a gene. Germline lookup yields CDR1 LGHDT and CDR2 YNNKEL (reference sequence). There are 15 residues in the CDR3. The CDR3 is CASSQGQRVVSPLHF. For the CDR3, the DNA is TGTGCCAGCAGCCAGGGACAGCGGGTGGTTTCACCCCTCCACTTT.

The CDR3 nucleotides read TGTGCCAGTAGTATCTCCCTAGCGGCCTACAATGAGCAGTTCTTC. It is translated as CASSISLAAYNEQFF. V gene TRBV19 combines with J gene TRBJ2-1, with TRBD2 matching 7 bases. The germline V gene has CDR1 LNHDA and CDR2 SQIVND (reference sequence). The junction had 4 bases not matched to a gene; V was cut back by 3 bases and J by 2 bases. This CDR3 spans 15 amino acids.

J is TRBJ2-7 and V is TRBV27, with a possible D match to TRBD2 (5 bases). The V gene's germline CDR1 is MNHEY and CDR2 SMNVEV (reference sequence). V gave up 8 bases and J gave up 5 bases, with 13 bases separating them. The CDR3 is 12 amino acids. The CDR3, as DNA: TGTGCCAGCGGGTTGGACTTAGACGAGCAGTACTTC. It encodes CASGLDLDEQYF.

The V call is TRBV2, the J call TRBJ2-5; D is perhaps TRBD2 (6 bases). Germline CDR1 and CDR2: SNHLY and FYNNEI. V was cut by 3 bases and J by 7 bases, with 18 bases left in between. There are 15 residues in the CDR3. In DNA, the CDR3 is TGTGCCAGCAGTGAGGGGGACTCCGGCTGGCGGACCCAGTACTTC. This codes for CASSEGDSGWRTQYF. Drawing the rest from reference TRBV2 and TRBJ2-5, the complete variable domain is EPEVTQTPSHQVTQMGQEVILRCVPISNHLYFYWYRQILGQKVEFLVSFYNNEISEKSEIFDDQFSVERPDGSNFTLKIRSTKLEDSAMYFCASSEGDSGWRTQYFGPGTRLLVL.

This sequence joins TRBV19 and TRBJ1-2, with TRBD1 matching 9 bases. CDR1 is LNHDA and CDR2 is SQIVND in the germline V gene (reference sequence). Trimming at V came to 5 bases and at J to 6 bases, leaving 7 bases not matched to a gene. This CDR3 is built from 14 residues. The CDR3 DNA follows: TGTGCCAGTAGTCAGCCGGGACAGGGAGATGGCTACACCTTC. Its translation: CASSQPGQGDGYTF. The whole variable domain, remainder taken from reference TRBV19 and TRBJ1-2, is DGGITQSPKYLFRKEGQNVTLSCEQNLNHDAMYWYRQDPGQGLRLIYYSQIVNDFQKGDIAEGYSVSREKKESFPLTVTSAQKNPTAFYLCASSQPGQGDGYTFGSGTRLTVV.

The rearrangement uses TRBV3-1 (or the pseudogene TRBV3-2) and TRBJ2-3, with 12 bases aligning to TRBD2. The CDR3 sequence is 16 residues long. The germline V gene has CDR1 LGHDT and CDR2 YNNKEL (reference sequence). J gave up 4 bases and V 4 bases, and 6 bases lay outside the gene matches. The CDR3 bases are TGTGCCAGCAGCCCCCGCCGACTAGCGGGGGCAGATACGCAGTATTTT. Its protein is CASSPRRLAGADTQYF.

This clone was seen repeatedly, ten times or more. Here the CDR3 DNA reads TGTGCCAGTAGCACGAGGCGGATCGGAAACACCATATATTTT. Translation gives CASSTRRIGNTIYF. The gene calls are TRBV19 and TRBJ1-3; D gene unclear. Germline V lookup: CDR1 LNHDA, CDR2 SQIVND (reference sequence). The length of the CDR3 is 14 residues. With 6 bases removed from V and 4 bases from J, the gap between germline ends came to 13 bases. Looking up the rest from reference TRBV19 and TRBJ1-3 gives the full variable domain: DGGITQSPKYLFRKEGQNVTLSCEQNLNHDAMYWYRQDPGQGLRLIYYSQIVNDFQKGDIAEGYSVSREKKESFPLTVTSAQKNPTAFYLCASSTRRIGNTIYFGEGSWLTVV.

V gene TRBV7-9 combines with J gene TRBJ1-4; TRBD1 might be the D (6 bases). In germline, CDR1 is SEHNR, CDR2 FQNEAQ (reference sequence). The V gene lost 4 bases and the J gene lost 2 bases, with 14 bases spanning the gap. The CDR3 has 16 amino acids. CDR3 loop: CASSSTPGATNEKLFF. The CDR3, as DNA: TGTGCCAGCAGCTCTACCCCAGGGGCTACTAATGAAAAACTGTTTTTT.

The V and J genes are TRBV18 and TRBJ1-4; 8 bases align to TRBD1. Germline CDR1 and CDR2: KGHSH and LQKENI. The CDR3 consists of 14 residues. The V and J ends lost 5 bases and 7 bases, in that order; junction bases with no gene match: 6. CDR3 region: CASSLDRDREKLFF. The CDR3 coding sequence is TGTGCCAGCTCATTGGACAGGGACCGTGAAAAACTGTTTTTT.

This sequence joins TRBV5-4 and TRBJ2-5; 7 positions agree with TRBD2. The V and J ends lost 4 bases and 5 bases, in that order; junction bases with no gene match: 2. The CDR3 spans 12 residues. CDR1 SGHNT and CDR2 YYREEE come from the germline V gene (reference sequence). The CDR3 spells CASSGGVETQYF. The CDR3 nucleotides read TGTGCCAGCAGCGGGGGGGTGGAGACCCAGTACTTC.

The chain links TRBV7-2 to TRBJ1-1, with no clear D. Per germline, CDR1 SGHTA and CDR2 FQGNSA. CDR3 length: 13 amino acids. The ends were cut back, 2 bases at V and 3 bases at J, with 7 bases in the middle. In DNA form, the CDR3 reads TGTGCCAGCAGCTTATATAGCTACACTGAAGCTTTCTTT. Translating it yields CASSLYSYTEAFF.

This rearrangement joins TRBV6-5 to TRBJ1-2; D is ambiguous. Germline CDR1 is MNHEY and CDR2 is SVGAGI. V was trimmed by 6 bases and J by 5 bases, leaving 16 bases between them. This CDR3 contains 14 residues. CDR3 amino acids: CASRQPAGGYGYTF. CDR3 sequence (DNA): TGTGCCAGCAGACAACCCGCGGGTGGGTATGGCTACACCTTC.

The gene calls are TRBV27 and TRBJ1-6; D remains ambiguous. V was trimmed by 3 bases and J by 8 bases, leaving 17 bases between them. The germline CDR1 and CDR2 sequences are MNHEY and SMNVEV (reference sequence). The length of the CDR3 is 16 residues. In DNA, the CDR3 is TGTGCCAGCAGTTTGTTGGGGAGTCGTAAGGATTCACCCCTCCACTTT. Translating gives CASSLLGSRKDSPLHF.